The T cell receptor (beta chain) described here comes from a study of blood T cell repertoires in COVID-19. Between the trimmed V and J ends, which lost 3 bases and 2 bases, there was a span of 11 bases. This CDR3 is 14 amino acids long. CDR1 is SEHNR, CDR2 FQNEAQ, per germline (reference sequence). Source study methods: Estimation of nucleated cell counts was performed using reference gene primer amplification. Repertoires were generated with immunoSEQ multiplex PCR, while TCRdb's copy carries only in-frame clones and drops some. The V and J calls and clone size were taken over from that table, and D and trimming were inferred from the DNA. The sample has around 31,000 clones; around 85% are singletons.

The clonotype originates from a human donor with active COVID-19. The donor label of this sample is uncertain. V gene TRBV7-9 combines with J gene TRBJ2-7; D is ambiguous. The sequencing input was peripheral blood. CDR3 in amino acids: CASSLFDNTYEQYF. The CDR3 DNA sequence: TGTGCCAGCAGCTTGTTCGACAATACCTACGAGCAGTACTTC.